Below are 25 T cell receptor beta chains sequenced from a single sample in a study of T cell changes during pregnancy in multiple sclerosis. Method: immunoSEQ multiplex PCR; TCRdb's copy keeps in-frame clones and lacks some. The sample lists just over 65,000 clones, about 90% occurring once. The sequences come from peripheral blood, collected in the second trimester of pregnancy. These receptors came from a female donor with multiple sclerosis, enrolled in a pregnancy study.

This chain connects TRBV5-4 to TRBJ2-2; TRBD2 is a possible D gene (6 bases). Trimming removed 0 bases at V and 6 bases at J, with 15 bases between. The germline V gene has CDR1 SGHNT and CDR2 YYREEE (reference sequence). The length of the CDR3 is 16 residues. This CDR3 is CASSLGRLGIAGELFF. CDR3 nucleotide sequence: TGTGCCAGCAGCTTGGGAAGACTAGGGATTGCCGGGGAGCTGTTTTTT.

V is TRBV4-3 and J is TRBJ2-3; 8 nucleotides align to TRBD2. Germline-derived CDR1 and CDR2 are LGHNA and YSLEER. This CDR3 region has 17 residues. After removal of 0 bases from V and 1 base from J, the junction contained 6 bases not matched to a gene. As DNA, the CDR3 is TGCGCCAGCAGCCAAGATATAGGGGGACTAGGCACAGATACGCAGTATTTT. Residues: CASSQDIGGLGTDTQYF.

The rearrangement uses TRBV9 and TRBJ1-4, with 7 bases matching TRBD1. CDR1 and CDR2 from the germline V gene are SGDLS and YYNGEE. V lost 3 bases, J lost 3 bases, and 8 bases stayed unmatched. This CDR3 contains 16 residues. The CDR3 region is CASSGPSQGANEKLFF. The CDR3, as DNA: TGTGCCAGCAGCGGCCCCTCGCAGGGGGCTAATGAAAAACTGTTTTTT.

The chain employs TRBV6-5 and TRBJ1-2, with 8 bases that match TRBD1. There are 16 residues in the CDR3. Trimming at V came to 0 bases and at J to 0 bases, leaving 3 bases not matched to a gene. The germline V gene has CDR1 MNHEY and CDR2 SVGAGI. The CDR3 DNA is TGTGCCAGCAGTTACTCTCCGGGACAGGCTAACTATGGCTACACCTTC. It codes for CASSYSPGQANYGYTF.

The rearrangement uses TRBV7-3 and TRBJ2-3, with 7 bases identical to TRBD2. The CDR3 is 16 residues long. Trimming took 2 bases from V and 3 from J; bases not matched to a gene: 8. CDR1 and CDR2 from the germline V gene are SGHTA and FQGTGA. CDR3 amino acids: CASSLEGRGRTDTQYF. The CDR3 bases are TGTGCCAGCAGCTTAGAAGGGCGGGGGAGAACAGATACGCAGTATTTT.

The chain is built from TRBV18 and TRBJ2-3, with D perhaps matching TRBD1 (5 bases). There are 16 residues in the CDR3. Trimming cost V 3 bases and J 2 bases, with 15 bases left between them. Germline loops: CDR1 KGHSH, CDR2 LQKENI. The CDR3 DNA reads as TGTGCCAGCTCACCCTTGGCTCCAGGGTACACAGATACGCAGTATTTT. It specifies CASSPLAPGYTDTQYF.

The V call is TRBV6-5, the J call TRBJ2-1; D ambiguous. Deletions cut 0 bases from V and 9 bases from J, with 15 bases between. The CDR3 is 15 amino acids. The germline CDR1 and CDR2 sequences are MNHEY and SVGAGI. The CDR3 region is CASSYSATRNSEQFF. The CDR3 DNA reads TGTGCCAGCAGTTACTCGGCGACTCGCAATTCTGAGCAGTTCTTC.

The chain uses TRBV7-2 and TRBJ2-2; D is uncertain. This CDR3 spans 14 amino acids. Trimming shortened V by 1 base and J by 1 base, and 4 bases separated the two germline ends. Germline lookup yields CDR1 SGHTA and CDR2 FQGNSA. The CDR3 region is CASSLVRNTGELFF. In nucleotides, the CDR3 is TGTGCCAGCAGCTTAGTTAGGAACACCGGGGAGCTGTTTTTT.

This sequence joins TRBV7-2 and TRBJ2-2; unclear D gene. The CDR3 is 15 amino acids. Between the trimmed V and J ends, which lost 5 bases and 4 bases, there was a span of 14 bases. The germline V gene encodes CDR1 SGHTA and CDR2 FQGNSA. As DNA, the CDR3 is TGTGCCAGCAGCGCACCAGGTGGGCCCACCGGGGAGCTGTTTTTT. As protein: CASSAPGGPTGELFF.

The V gene is TRBV5-5, the J gene TRBJ2-5; D perhaps matches TRBD2 (5 bases). This CDR3 has 13 residues. Between the trimmed V and J ends, which lost 4 bases and 5 bases, there was a span of 12 bases. Per germline, CDR1 SGHKS and CDR2 YYEKEE (reference sequence). The CDR3 here is CASSPAQRETQYF. The CDR3 DNA reads TGTGCCAGCAGCCCGGCACAGCGGGAGACCCAGTACTTC.

DNA for the CDR3: TGTGCCAGTAGTATAGCGGGGGGGCCCGGCAATGAGCAGTTCTTC. Encoded protein: CASSIAGGPGNEQFF. The chain recombines TRBV19 with TRBJ2-1; TRBD2 matches at 8 bases. The germline gives CDR1 LNHDA, CDR2 SQIVND (reference sequence). V trimming: 1 base; J trimming: 6 bases; junction bases outside the gene matches: 5. This CDR3 spans 15 amino acids.

V and J are TRBV10-3 and TRBJ1-1; TRBD1 might be the D (6 bases). V lost 5 bases to trimming and J lost 5 bases, with 12 bases between them. The CDR3 runs to 13 residues. The germline V gene has CDR1 ENHRY and CDR2 SYGVKD. CDR3 in DNA: TGTGCCATCAGTTCAGGGGCGTATACTGAAGCTTTCTTT. Encoded protein: CAISSGAYTEAFF.

This sequence joins TRBV6-1 and TRBJ2-7; no definite D call. CDR3 size: 14 residues. Germline values: CDR1 MNHNS, CDR2 SASEGT. V lost 0 bases and J 4 bases, leaving 10 bases between the germline ends. The CDR3 DNA reads as TGTGCCAGCAGTGAAGCTAATGCGGAGTACGAGCAGTACTTC. It is translated as CASSEANAEYEQYF.

The chain combines TRBV29-1 with TRBJ2-5; 14 bases agree with TRBD2. After removal of 4 bases from V and 2 bases from J, the junction contained 9 bases not matched to a gene. Germline loops: CDR1 SQVTM, CDR2 ANQGSEA. This CDR3 is built from 17 residues. The CDR3 reads CSVARLAGGPGQETQYF. As DNA, the CDR3 is TGCAGCGTTGCTAGACTAGCGGGGGGGCCGGGGCAAGAGACCCAGTACTTC.

The rearrangement joins TRBV6-1 to TRBJ1-1; 7 bases fit TRBD1. CDR3 length equals 13 residues. With 5 bases clipped from V and 8 bases from J, the junction kept 8 bases outside the gene matches. The germline V gene encodes CDR1 MNHNS and CDR2 SASEGT. CDR3 loop: CASSTPGQREAFF. Here the CDR3 DNA reads TGTGCCAGCAGTACCCCGGGACAGCGGGAAGCTTTCTTT.

V usage is TRBV27 and J usage is TRBJ2-3, with 7 bases aligning to TRBD1. The V segment lost 4 bases and the J segment 0 bases; nucleotides outside the gene matches: 1. Germline V gene sequence: CDR1 MNHEY, CDR2 SMNVEV (reference sequence). The CDR3 totals 14 residues. The CDR3 sequence: CASSSGGSTDTQYF. In DNA form, the CDR3 reads TGTGCCAGCAGTTCAGGGGGTAGCACAGATACGCAGTATTTT.

The rearrangement uses TRBV7-2 and TRBJ2-7; possible D gene TRBD1, 6 bases. CDR3 size: 13 residues. Trimming cost V 1 base and J 11 bases, with 15 bases left between them. Germline CDR1 is SGHTA and CDR2 is FQGNSA. Here the CDR3 DNA reads TGTGCCAGCAGCTTAGAAGTAGCCCAGGGGAAGTACTTC. Amino acid sequence: CASSLEVAQGKYF.

The chain is built from TRBV25-1 and TRBJ1-1; D is possibly TRBD1 (5 bases). Trimming left V 7 bases short and J 4 bases short, with 13 bases between. Germline assignment: CDR1 MGHDK and CDR2 SYGVNS. This CDR3 spans 13 amino acids. CDR3 sequence reads: CASNQGSGTEAFF. The DNA for the CDR3 is TGTGCCAGCAACCAGGGATCGGGCACTGAAGCTTTCTTT.

V is TRBV11-2 and J is TRBJ1-1; D uncertain. The CDR3 spans 14 residues. Germline lookup yields CDR1 SGHAT and CDR2 FQNNGV. The V gene lost 0 bases and the J gene lost 3 bases, with 8 bases spanning the gap. CDR3 bases: TGTGCCAGCAGCTTAGATGGCGGGTACACTGAAGCTTTCTTT. This gives the protein CASSLDGGYTEAFF.

The V call is TRBV5-4, the J call TRBJ1-1; no reliable D call. CDR1 and CDR2 from the germline V gene are SGHNT and YYREEE (reference sequence). This CDR3 region has 14 residues. V was pared by 5 bases and J by 4 bases, with 15 bases between. The CDR3 here is CASRPEVASTEAFF. In DNA form, the CDR3 reads TGTGCCAGCAGGCCAGAGGTTGCGAGCACTGAAGCTTTCTTT. The full variable domain, completed using reference TRBV5-4 and TRBJ1-1, is ETGVTQSPTHLIKTRGQQVTLRCSSQSGHNTVSWYQQALGQGPQFIFQYYREEENGRGNFPPRFSGLQFPNYSSELNVNALELDDSALYLCASRPEVASTEAFFGQGTRLTVV.

The chain is built from TRBV2 and TRBJ1-1; 7 bases are a match to TRBD1. This CDR3 is 15 amino acids long. The J segment lost 3 bases and the V segment lost 3 bases, leaving 7 bases of the junction unmatched. CDR1 and CDR2 from the germline V gene are SNHLY and FYNNEI. In DNA form, the CDR3 reads TGTGCCAGCAGTGATCCTCAGGGGGAAGACACTGAAGCTTTCTTT. Amino acids: CASSDPQGEDTEAFF.

Remarks on this clone: The junction departs from germline at one end; a sequencing error may be responsible. V usage is TRBV18 and J usage is TRBJ2-3, with TRBD2 as a possible D gene (5 bases). The CDR3 is made up of 13 amino acids. CDR1 and CDR2 from the germline V gene are KGHSH and LQKENI. This CDR3 reads CASSPLVIDTQYF. CDR3 bases: TGTGCCAGCTCGCCACTAGTGATAGATACGCAGTATTTT.

The genes are TRBV6-5 and TRBJ2-1, with D possibly TRBD2 on 6 matching bases. Germline V gives CDR1 MNHEY, CDR2 SVGAGI. Trimming removed 6 bases at V and 7 bases at J, with 16 bases between. The CDR3 is made up of 14 amino acids. The DNA for the CDR3 is TGTGCCAGCAGCCCCAGGAGGGAATCAAATGAGCAGTTCTTC. It specifies CASSPRRESNEQFF.

The rearrangement uses TRBV2 and TRBJ2-7; 11 positions agree with TRBD2. With 8 bases clipped from V and 2 bases from J, the junction kept 14 bases outside the gene matches. CDR1 is SNHLY, CDR2 FYNNEI, per germline. CDR3 length: 17 residues. CDR3 sequence: CASPPSQPSGGPYEQYF. The CDR3 DNA sequence: TGTGCCAGCCCCCCCAGCCAACCTAGCGGGGGGCCCTACGAGCAGTACTTC.

The CDR3 DNA reads as TGTGCCAGCAGTTCCGAAGGGGCGGGGACCGGGGAGCTGTTTTTT. Protein sequence: CASSSEGAGTGELFF. V and J are TRBV27 and TRBJ2-2; the D gene is possibly TRBD2 (6 bases). This CDR3 is 15 amino acids long. The V end was cut by 4 bases, the J end by 5 bases, with 14 bases between. Germline CDR1 MNHEY, CDR2 SMNVEV (reference sequence).